These 15 T cell receptor beta chains originate from one sample sequenced in a study of post-analysis software for immune sequencing data (dated by TCRdb to the mid-2010s). Receptor amplification or capture employed PCR. Instrument used: Illumina HiSeq 2500. Unique molecular identifiers were incorporated into TCR beta cDNA libraries to reduce PCR and sequencing biases. TCRdb trimmed public reads at Q25 via fastp, called clones via MiXCR and kept in-frame beta chains. Duplicate CDR3 protein sequences are folded into a single record with the most common DNA and genes. The sample profile shows 400,000 to 500,000 distinct CDR3 sequences; 35% to 45% of them were found once. About 8% of the sample lies in the top ten. Summary of the overall study and its limitations: Significantly higher frequencies in patients than in controls were found for roughly 5 TRBV segments, including TRBV5-6, TRBV5-1 and TRBV20-1.

The antigens of these receptors remain unknown. Sequencing was carried out using blood. Receptors were obtained from a girl aged 2 to 10 with multiple sclerosis.

This clonotype was counted between two and nine times. The V and J genes are TRBV6-1 and TRBJ2-5; 8 bases agree with TRBD1. With 5 bases clipped from V and 5 bases from J, the junction kept 16 bases outside the gene matches. There are 17 residues in the CDR3. Germline CDR1 and CDR2: MNHNS and SASEGT. The CDR3 is CASSKAGTGAWAETQYF. CDR3 bases: TGTGCCAGCAGTAAGGCGGGGACAGGAGCCTGGGCGGAGACCCAGTACTTC.

V is TRBV6-5 and J is TRBJ1-2; tentatively, D is TRBD1 (5 bases). CDR3 size: 14 residues. V was cut by 5 bases and J by 5 bases, with 15 bases left in between. Germline V gene sequence: CDR1 MNHEY, CDR2 SVGAGI. The CDR3 region is CASSSGAGSYGYTF. CDR3 bases: TGTGCCAGCAGTAGTGGGGCGGGCTCGTATGGCTACACCTTC.

The CDR3 bases are TGCAGCGTTGAACTAGCGCTAGCGGGAGGAGAGACCCAGTACTTC. It codes for CSVELALAGGETQYF. The chain carries TRBV29-1 and TRBJ2-5, with TRBD2 matching 11 bases. The CDR3 contains 15 residues. The V segment lost 2 bases and the J segment 4 bases; nucleotides outside the gene matches: 6. Germline V CDR1 and CDR2: SQVTM, ANQGSEA.

The chain is built from TRBV12-3 or TRBV12-4 and TRBJ1-2; D is uncertain. The CDR3 extends over 13 amino acids. V was clipped by 3 bases and J by 1 base, with 6 bases between them. CDR3 coding DNA: TGTGCCAGCAGTTTCTGGCTTAACTATGGCTACACCTTC. This codes for CASSFWLNYGYTF.

This clonotype showed up just a few times. The chain is built from TRBV10-3 and TRBJ1-2; D gene ambiguous. The germline V gene has CDR1 ENHRY and CDR2 SYGVKD. Between the trimmed V and J ends, which lost 0 bases and 6 bases, there was a span of 14 bases. There are 15 residues in the CDR3. CDR3 nucleotides: TGTGCCATCAGTGAGTCGGAAAGGACGTATAATGGCTACACCTTC. It translates to CAISESERTYNGYTF.

This clonotype came up a few times. This chain uses TRBV4-2 with TRBJ2-2; 7 bases are shared with TRBD2. After removal of 6 bases from V and 0 bases from J, the junction contained 4 bases not matched to a gene. CDR1 is LGHNA, CDR2 YNFKEQ, per germline. CDR3 length: 15 amino acids. CDR3 in amino acids: CASRREIANTGELFF. The CDR3 region has the DNA TGTGCCAGCAGGCGGGAGATAGCGAACACCGGGGAGCTGTTTTTT.

The J gene is TRBJ2-7, the V gene TRBV29-1; possible D gene TRBD2, 6 bases. CDR1 and CDR2 (germline): SQVTM, ANQGSEA. The ends were cut back, 8 bases at V and 6 bases at J, with 20 bases in the middle. CDR3 size: 13 residues. The CDR3 region has the DNA TGCAGCTTCCTCAGCAGGAGGGGAGGCGAGCAGTACTTC. Translating it yields CSFLSRRGGEQYF.

The rearrangement links TRBV9 to TRBJ1-2; D is possibly TRBD1 (5 bases). The CDR3 length is 14 residues. The germline gives CDR1 SGDLS, CDR2 YYNGEE. Trimming removed 3 bases from V and 7 bases from J, with 16 bases in between. The CDR3 here is CASSEYRGPIGYTF. In DNA, the CDR3 is TGTGCCAGCAGCGAATACCGGGGCCCTATTGGCTACACCTTC.

The chain is built from TRBV7-9 and TRBJ2-1, with 11 bases fitting TRBD2. V shed 0 bases, J shed 0 bases, and the junction held 1 base outside the gene matches. CDR3 length equals 17 residues. Per the germline V gene, CDR1 is SEHNR and CDR2 is FQNEAQ (reference sequence). CDR3 protein: CASSLALAGGSYNEQFF. The CDR3 DNA follows: TGTGCCAGCAGCTTAGCGCTAGCGGGGGGCTCCTACAATGAGCAGTTCTTC.

V usage is TRBV7-9 and J usage is TRBJ1-1; D is ambiguous. The length of the CDR3 is 12 residues. Germline loops: CDR1 SEHNR, CDR2 FQNEAQ (reference sequence). Trimming left V 1 base short and J 4 bases short, with 4 bases between. DNA of the CDR3: TGTGCCAGCAGCTTAGTTCTCACTGAAGCTTTCTTT. It translates to CASSLVLTEAFF.

V and J are TRBV7-9 and TRBJ2-5, with D possibly TRBD1 on 5 matching bases. The J call may not be correct, given that the DNA end is closer to TRBJ2-7. CDR3 length: 15 amino acids. CDR1 SEHNR and CDR2 FQNEAQ come from the germline V gene (reference sequence). This chain's CDR3 is CASSLEQGSPYEQYF. As DNA, the CDR3 is TGTGCCAGCAGCTTAGAGCAGGGTAGCCCCTACGAGCAGTACTTC.

This chain connects TRBV6-2 or TRBV6-3 to TRBJ1-1; D is possibly TRBD1 (5 bases). This CDR3 is built from 13 residues. Trimming removed 7 bases from V and 0 bases from J, with 9 bases in between. Germline CDR1 and CDR2: MNHEY and SVGEGT. The CDR3 protein is CASTIRVNTEAFF. CDR3 nucleotide sequence: TGTGCCAGCACAATCAGGGTGAACACTGAAGCTTTCTTT.

This clonotype showed up just once. This rearrangement joins TRBV2 to TRBJ1-5; no firm D call. The V end was cut by 6 bases, the J end by 2 bases, with 14 bases between. Germline V lookup: CDR1 SNHLY, CDR2 FYNNEI. The CDR3 is 15 amino acids. The CDR3, as DNA: TGTGCCAGCAGCGAACGCTGGTCCCGCAATCAGCCCCAGCATTTT. Its translation is CASSERWSRNQPQHF.

This clonotype turned up a few times. The CDR3 DNA is TGCGCCAGCAGCCACTTTCTCGGGGACAATCAGCCCCAGCATTTT. Protein product: CASSHFLGDNQPQHF. The chain employs TRBV4-1 and TRBJ1-5; no clear D. Trimming stripped 3 bases from V and 3 bases from J, with 12 bases between. CDR1 is MGHRA and CDR2 is YSYEKL in the germline V gene. There are 15 residues in the CDR3.

The V gene is TRBV9, the J gene TRBJ2-3; 11 bases align to TRBD2. Germline trimming cut 1 base from V and 5 bases from J; bases unmatched to any gene: 3. Germline V gives CDR1 SGDLS, CDR2 YYNGEE. The length of the CDR3 is 15 residues. The CDR3 sequence: CASSVTSGRIDTQYF. CDR3 in DNA: TGTGCCAGCAGCGTAACTAGCGGGAGAATAGATACGCAGTATTTT.